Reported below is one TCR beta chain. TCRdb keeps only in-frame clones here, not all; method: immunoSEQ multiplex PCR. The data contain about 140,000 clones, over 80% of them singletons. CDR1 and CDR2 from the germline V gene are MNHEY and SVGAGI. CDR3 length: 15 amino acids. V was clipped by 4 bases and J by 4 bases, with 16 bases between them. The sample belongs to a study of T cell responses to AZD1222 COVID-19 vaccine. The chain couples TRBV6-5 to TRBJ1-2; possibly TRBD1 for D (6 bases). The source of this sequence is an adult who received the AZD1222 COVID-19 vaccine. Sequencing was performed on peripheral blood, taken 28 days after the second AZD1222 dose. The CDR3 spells CASSFSPGTTYGYTF. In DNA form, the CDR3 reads TGTGCCAGCAGTTTCTCCCCCGGGACAACCTATGGCTACACCTTC.